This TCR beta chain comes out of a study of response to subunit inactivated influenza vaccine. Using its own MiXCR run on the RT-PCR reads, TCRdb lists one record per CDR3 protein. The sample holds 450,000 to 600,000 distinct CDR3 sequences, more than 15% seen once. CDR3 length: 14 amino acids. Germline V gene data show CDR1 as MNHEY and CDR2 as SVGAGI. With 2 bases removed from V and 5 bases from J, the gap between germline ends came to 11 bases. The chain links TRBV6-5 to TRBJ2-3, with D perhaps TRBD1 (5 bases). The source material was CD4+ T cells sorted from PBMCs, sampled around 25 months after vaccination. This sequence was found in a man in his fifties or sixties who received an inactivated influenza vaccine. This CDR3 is CASSYVIGVDTQYF. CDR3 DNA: TGTGCCAGCAGTTACGTTATAGGGGTAGATACGCAGTATTTT.